This TCR beta chain was sequenced in a study of chemoradiotherapy in HPV16-positive cancers. This CDR3 region has 16 residues. Looked up from germline, CDR1 is SGDLS and CDR2 is YYNGEE. The J segment lost 4 bases and the V segment lost 0 bases, leaving 7 bases of the junction unmatched. Samples were taken several times over chemoradiotherapy. Whole-study results and caveats: Candidate HPV-specific clones and E7-related TCR motifs grew in tumor during treatment.

Points on this clone: Antigen unknown.

Some clones are missing from TCRdb's copy, which holds only in-frame ones; the method was immunoSEQ multiplex PCR. The sample records 9,500 to 12,000 clones, around 70% being singletons. V usage is TRBV9 and J usage is TRBJ2-1; 7 bases match TRBD2. The specimen was obtained from a patient who underwent chemoradiotherapy. This sequence was found in a human donor with HPV-associated anogenital cancer. CDR3 residues: CASSVEAGVGYNEQFF. CDR3 nucleotides: TGTGCCAGCAGCGTAGAGGCGGGAGTAGGGTACAATGAGCAGTTCTTC.